This TCR beta chain stems from a study of shared clonotypes between healthy human individuals. Study-wide results and caveats: Blood was the sole source, and tissue repertoires probably differ.

Investigators spread the genomic DNA of each subset evenly over several immunoSEQ plates. It was 150 to 250 ng DNA, 30,000 or so T cell genomes, that sorted-subset replicate PCRs used. Libraries were prepared by immunoSEQ multiplex PCR; TCRdb keeps only in-frame clonotypes and omits some of them. The sample consists of over 950,000 clones, 70% to 85% of them appearing once. The CDR3 totals 18 residues. J was trimmed by 6 bases and V by 2 bases; bases with no gene match: 14. Germline V lookup: CDR1 SGDLS, CDR2 YYNGEE. To note about this clone: Its target is not known.

This clonotype was sampled from a man younger than 30 in good health. Some clones in this sample may be carry-over from other donors' samples. The J gene is TRBJ2-3, the V gene TRBV9; TRBD2 matches at 11 bases. The sequenced sample consisted of memory CD4+ T cells from PBMCs. Subset given: CD45RA-negative fraction. In DNA, the CDR3 is TGTGCCAGCAGCGTTAACCCGGGACTAGCGGCGTTAGCGGATACGCAGTATTTT. Residues: CASSVNPGLAALADTQYF.